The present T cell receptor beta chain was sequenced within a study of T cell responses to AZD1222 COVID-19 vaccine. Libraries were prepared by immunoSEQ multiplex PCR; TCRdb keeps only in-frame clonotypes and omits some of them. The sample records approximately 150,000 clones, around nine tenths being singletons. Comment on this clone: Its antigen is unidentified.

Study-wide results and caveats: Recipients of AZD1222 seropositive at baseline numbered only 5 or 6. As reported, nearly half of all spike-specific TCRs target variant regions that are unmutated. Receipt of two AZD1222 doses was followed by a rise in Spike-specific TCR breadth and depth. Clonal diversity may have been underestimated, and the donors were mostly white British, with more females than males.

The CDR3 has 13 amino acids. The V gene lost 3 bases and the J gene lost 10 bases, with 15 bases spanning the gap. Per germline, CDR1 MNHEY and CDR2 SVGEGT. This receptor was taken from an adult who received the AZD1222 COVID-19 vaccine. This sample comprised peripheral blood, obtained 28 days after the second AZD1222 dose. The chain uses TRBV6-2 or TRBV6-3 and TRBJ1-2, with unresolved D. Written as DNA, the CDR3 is TGTGCCAGCAGTTATGGGCAGCCTAATGTCTACACCTTC. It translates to CASSYGQPNVYTF.